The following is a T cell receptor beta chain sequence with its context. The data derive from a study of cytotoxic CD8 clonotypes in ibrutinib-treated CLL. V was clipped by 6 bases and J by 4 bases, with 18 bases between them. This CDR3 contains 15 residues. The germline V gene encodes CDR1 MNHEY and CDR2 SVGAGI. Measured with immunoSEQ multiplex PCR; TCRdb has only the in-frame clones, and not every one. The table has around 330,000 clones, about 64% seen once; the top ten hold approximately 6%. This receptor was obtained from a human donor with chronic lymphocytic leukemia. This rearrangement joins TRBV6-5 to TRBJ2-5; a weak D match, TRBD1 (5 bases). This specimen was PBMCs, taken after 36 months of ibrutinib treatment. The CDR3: CASSPQESRGETQYF. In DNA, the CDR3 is TGTGCCAGCAGCCCACAGGAGAGTCGAGGAGAGACCCAGTACTTC.